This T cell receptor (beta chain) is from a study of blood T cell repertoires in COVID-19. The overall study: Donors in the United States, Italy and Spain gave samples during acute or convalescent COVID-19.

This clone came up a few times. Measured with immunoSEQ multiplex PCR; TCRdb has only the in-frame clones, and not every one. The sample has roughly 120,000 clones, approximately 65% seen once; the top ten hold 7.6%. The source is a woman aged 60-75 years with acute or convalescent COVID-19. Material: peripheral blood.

The CDR3 region has the DNA TGCAGCGTTCTCAGAAGGTCCAGCGGGGGGTCGGCAGGAGAGTATTTT. It encodes CSVLRRSSGGSAGEYF. The chain combines TRBV29-1 with TRBJ2-3, with TRBD2 identical over 9 bases. This CDR3 is built from 16 residues. V lost 5 bases, J lost 13 bases, and 22 bases stayed unmatched. The germline V gene encodes CDR1 SQVTM and CDR2 ANQGSEA.